These 28 T cell receptor beta chains share one sample of origin, sequenced in a study of T cell repertoires in cytomegalovirus infection. TCRdb reprocessed the reads with MiXCR, giving one entry per CDR3 protein. This sample has hundreds of thousands of distinct CDR3 sequences, with 20% to 25% found just once. Material for sequencing was CD8+ T cells from PBMCs. These receptors all stem from a human donor in good health (CMV status not recorded). Some clones in this sample may be carry-over from other donors' samples.

V gene TRBV15 combines with J gene TRBJ2-1, with D uncertain. Germline V gene sequence: CDR1 LNHNV, CDR2 YYDKDF (reference sequence). V was shortened by 1 base and J by 8 bases, with 3 bases between the two germline ends. This CDR3 region has 11 residues. CDR3 amino acids: CATSRGYEQFF. The CDR3 region has the DNA TGTGCCACCAGCAGAGGCTATGAGCAGTTCTTC.

About this clonotype itself: A junction end diverges from the germline sequence, so it may reflect a read error. V and J are TRBV11-2 and TRBJ2-1; 7 bases are shared with TRBD2. The CDR3 totals 15 residues. The germline gives CDR1 SGHAT, CDR2 FQNNGV. The CDR3 loop is CANSNWGGSYNEQFF. DNA for the CDR3: TGTGCCAACAGCAATTGGGGGGGCTCCTACAATGAGCAGTTCTTC.

This rearrangement joins TRBV4-3 to TRBJ2-1, with 9 bases that match TRBD2. J was trimmed by 3 bases and V by 0 bases; bases with no gene match: 6. The CDR3 length is 17 residues. Germline V gene data show CDR1 as LGHNA and CDR2 as YSLEER. This CDR3 reads CASSQDRERGVYNEQFF. CDR3 DNA sequence: TGCGCCAGCAGCCAAGATCGGGAGCGGGGGGTCTACAATGAGCAGTTCTTC.

Regarding this clonotype: A much bigger clone sits one base away, suggesting this may be a read error. The chain couples TRBV6-1 to TRBJ2-2, with TRBD1 matching 7 bases. The CDR3 is made up of 15 amino acids. CDR1 is MNHNS, CDR2 SASEGT, per germline. CDR3 DNA sequence: TGTGCCAGCAGTTATCCGGGACAGAACACCGGGAAGCTGTTTTTT. This gives the protein CASSYPGQNTGKLFF.

This clonotype was seen many times. The V call is TRBV12-3 or TRBV12-4, the J call TRBJ2-5; 9 bases are a match to TRBD2. V gave up 7 bases and J gave up 5 bases; unmatched junction bases: 8. This CDR3 is built from 14 residues. The CDR3 coding sequence is TGTGCCAGCACCCTCCTAGCGGGGCTGGAGACCCAGTACTTC. Its protein product is CASTLLAGLETQYF.

This clonotype was observed many times. The gene calls are TRBV7-2 and TRBJ2-1; 7 positions agree with TRBD2. Germline CDR1 and CDR2: SGHTA and FQGNSA. V was pared by 4 bases and J by 2 bases, with 2 bases of the junction left unmatched. The CDR3 runs 14 residues. The CDR3 region has the DNA TGTGCCAGCAGCTGGGGAGGGGCCTACAATGAGCAGTTCTTC. This encodes CASSWGGAYNEQFF.

This clonotype was picked up many times. This chain connects TRBV7-2 to TRBJ2-5; 10 nucleotides line up with TRBD2. The germline V gene has CDR1 SGHTA and CDR2 FQGNSA. J gave up 5 bases and V 5 bases, and 8 bases lay outside the gene matches. This CDR3 is built from 15 residues. The CDR3 nucleotides read TGTGCCAGCAGCGTAAGAAGCGGGGGGGTGGAGACCCAGTACTTC. It encodes CASSVRSGGVETQYF. The whole variable domain, remainder taken from reference TRBV7-2 and TRBJ2-5, is GAGVSQSPSNKVTEKGKDVELRCDPISGHTALYWYRQSLGQGLEFLIYFQGNSAPDKSGLPSDRFSAERTGGSVSTLTIQRTQQEDSAVYLCASSVRSGGVETQYFGPGTRLLVL.

This clonotype was observed a few times. The J gene is TRBJ2-7, the V gene TRBV5-4, with 8 positions matching TRBD2. This CDR3 has 15 residues. Germline CDR1 and CDR2: SGHNT and YYREEE (reference sequence). Germline trimming cut 5 bases from V and 0 bases from J; bases unmatched to any gene: 7. In DNA form, the CDR3 reads TGTGCCAGCAGTCCCTCGGGGGGGAGCTCCTACGAGCAGTACTTC. Amino acid sequence: CASSPSGGSSYEQYF.

This clonotype was picked up a small number of times. The chain carries TRBV4-1 and TRBJ2-5; 8 positions match TRBD1. With V trimmed by 0 bases and J by 4 bases, 7 bases remained unmatched. CDR1 and CDR2 (germline): MGHRA, YSYEKL. The CDR3 consists of 16 residues. The CDR3 loop reads CASSQDQTGDPETQYF. CDR3 bases: TGCGCCAGCAGCCAAGATCAGACAGGGGATCCAGAGACCCAGTACTTC.

The chain carries TRBV29-1 and TRBJ1-2, with 7 bases fitting TRBD1. V dropped 6 bases and J dropped 8; count of bases not matched to a gene: 9. The germline gives CDR1 SQVTM, CDR2 ANQGSEA. The CDR3 contains 12 residues. The CDR3: CSVGTEIGGYTF. CDR3 nucleotide sequence: TGCAGCGTGGGGACAGAGATTGGGGGCTACACCTTC.

Ten or more counts support this clonotype. The V call is TRBV27, the J call TRBJ1-1; D is undetermined. Trimming shortened V by 4 bases and J by 1 base, and 10 bases separated the two germline ends. CDR3 length: 14 residues. Germline V lookup: CDR1 MNHEY, CDR2 SMNVEV (reference sequence). CDR3 in amino acids: CASSSPGGNTEAFF. The CDR3 region has the DNA TGTGCCAGCAGTTCCCCCGGAGGGAACACTGAAGCTTTCTTT.

Details on this clonotype: One base away lies a much larger clone, so this may be a sequencing read error. The rearrangement uses TRBV7-2 and TRBJ2-1; unclear D gene. Germline CDR1 and CDR2: SGHTA and FQGNSA. The CDR3 runs 16 residues. This chain's CDR3 is CASSLAEWPPGNELFF. Written as DNA, the CDR3 is TGTGCCAGCAGCTTAGCGGAGTGGCCCCCGGGCAATGAGCTGTTCTTC.

The table lists this clonotype with many counts. The chain carries TRBV7-9 and TRBJ1-6; D not certain. V was pared by 1 base and J by 10 bases, with 5 bases between. The length of the CDR3 is 12 residues. Germline V gene sequence: CDR1 SEHNR, CDR2 FQNEAQ (reference sequence). CDR3 residues: CASSLGMSPLHF. Written as DNA, the CDR3 is TGTGCCAGCAGCTTAGGGATGTCACCCCTCCACTTT.

This clonotype was recorded at least ten times. The chain employs TRBV6-2 or TRBV6-3 and TRBJ1-1; D call uncertain. Per the germline V gene, CDR1 is MNHEY and CDR2 is SVGEGT. The CDR3 has 12 amino acids. Trimming took off 6 bases at V and 3 bases at J, with 8 bases between the two ends. CDR3 region: CASSPGDTEAFF. The CDR3 bases are TGTGCCAGCAGCCCTGGGGACACTGAAGCTTTCTTT.

This clonotype was counted many times. The rearrangement uses TRBV7-6 and TRBJ2-3, with D hard to call. The CDR3 runs to 14 residues. CDR1 SGHVS and CDR2 FNYEAQ come from the germline V gene. Trimming took off 3 bases at V and 2 bases at J, with 9 bases between the two ends. The CDR3 nucleotides are TGTGCCAGCAGCTTGAGCACAGACACAGATACGCAGTATTTT. This encodes CASSLSTDTDTQYF.

This chain joins TRBV5-6 and TRBJ2-1; D remains unclear. V lost 0 bases and J 8 bases, leaving 6 bases between the germline ends. Germline assignment: CDR1 SGHDT and CDR2 YYEEEE. This CDR3 has 12 residues. CDR3 DNA sequence: TGTGCCAGCAGCTTGGGCTGGCATGAGCAGTTCTTC. It is translated as CASSLGWHEQFF.

This rearrangement joins TRBV2 to TRBJ2-1; possibly TRBD2 for D (7 bases). Per germline, CDR1 SNHLY and CDR2 FYNNEI. Trimming took 8 bases from V and 3 from J, leaving 17 bases between them. This CDR3 has 15 residues. This CDR3 reads CASLRGGLVYNEQFF. CDR3 bases: TGTGCCAGCCTGAGGGGGGGGCTCGTCTACAATGAGCAGTTCTTC.

This chain connects TRBV14 to TRBJ2-3, with D perhaps matching TRBD2 (5 bases). This CDR3 is built from 14 residues. Trimming took off 0 bases at V and 4 bases at J, with 8 bases between the two ends. Looked up from germline, CDR1 is SGHDN and CDR2 is FVKESK. The CDR3 DNA sequence: TGTGCCAGCAGCCAAGACCTAGCCGCAGATACGCAGTATTTT. This translates into CASSQDLAADTQYF.

This chain links TRBV3-1 with TRBJ1-4, with a weak D call TRBD1 (6 bases). The CDR3 spans 16 residues. Germline CDR1 reads LGHDT; CDR2 reads YNNKEL (reference sequence). Trimming removed 0 bases from V and 8 bases from J, with 16 bases in between. CDR3 region: CASSQDQGTLGEKLFF. Written as DNA, the CDR3 is TGTGCCAGCAGCCAAGATCAGGGGACGCTTGGAGAAAAACTGTTTTTT.

Concerning this clonotype: This could be a read error, since a much larger clone is one nucleotide away. This sequence joins TRBV28 and TRBJ2-5, with 12 bases fitting TRBD2. The CDR3 runs 17 residues. Germline V gives CDR1 MDHEN, CDR2 SYDVKM. This chain's CDR3 is CASSSLAGGPDQEIQYF. In DNA, the CDR3 is TGTGCCAGCAGTTCCCTAGCGGGGGGGCCCGATCAAGAGATCCAGTACTTC.

V is TRBV14 and J is TRBJ2-5; D may match TRBD1 or TRBD2 (6 bases each). Per germline, CDR1 SGHDN and CDR2 FVKESK. This CDR3 comprises 16 residues. The ends were cut back, 3 bases at V and 0 bases at J, with 14 bases in the middle. In DNA form, the CDR3 reads TGTGCCAGCAGCCATGGAGGGACAAGGTACCAAGAGACCCAGTACTTC. It is translated as CASSHGGTRYQETQYF. The complete variable domain, with remaining parts taken from reference TRBV14 and TRBJ2-5, reads EAGVTQFPSHSVIEKGQTVTLRCDPISGHDNLYWYRRVMGKEIKFLLHFVKESKQDESGMPNNRFLAERTGGTYSTLKVQPAELEDSGVYFCASSHGGTRYQETQYFGPGTRLLVL.

The chain is built from TRBV19 and TRBJ2-1; 12 nucleotides agree with TRBD2. Germline V lookup: CDR1 LNHDA, CDR2 SQIVND (reference sequence). This CDR3 region has 17 residues. J was trimmed by 0 bases and V by 3 bases; bases with no gene match: 3. The CDR3 loop is CASSMRLAGDSYNEQFF. The CDR3, as DNA: TGTGCCAGTAGTATGAGACTAGCGGGGGACTCCTACAATGAGCAGTTCTTC.

This clonotype was counted many times. The chain has TRBV27 and TRBJ1-2; 9 bases match TRBD1. The CDR3 is 12 residues long. Germline values: CDR1 MNHEY, CDR2 SMNVEV (reference sequence). The V and J ends lost 6 bases and 5 bases, in that order; junction bases with no gene match: 1. The CDR3 coding sequence is TGTGCCAGCAGGGGGACAGGGTATGGCTACACCTTC. It is translated as CASRGTGYGYTF.

This clonotype was observed many times. The chain uses TRBV7-9 and TRBJ1-4; D is perhaps TRBD1 (5 bases). CDR3 length: 13 residues. Trimming shortened V by 5 bases and J by 10 bases, and 14 bases separated the two germline ends. Germline V lookup: CDR1 SEHNR, CDR2 FQNEAQ (reference sequence). This CDR3 reads CASSDRQLGKLFF. Here the CDR3 DNA reads TGTGCCAGCAGCGATCGACAGTTGGGAAAACTGTTTTTT. The full variable domain, with the rest looked up from reference TRBV7-9 and TRBJ1-4, is DTGVSQNPRHKITKRGQNVTFRCDPISEHNRLYWYRQTLGQGPEFLTYFQNEAQLEKSRLLSDRFSAERPKGSFSTLEIQRTEQGDSAMYLCASSDRQLGKLFFGSGTQLSVL.

This clonotype appeared many times. This chain uses TRBV7-9 with TRBJ2-1, with D unresolved. V lost 6 bases, J lost 0 bases, and 12 bases lay in between. Germline CDR1 and CDR2: SEHNR and FQNEAQ (reference sequence). CDR3 length: 15 amino acids. CDR3 nucleotide sequence: TGTGCCAGCAGGGTCGACGGTAGCTCCTACAATGAGCAGTTCTTC. The encoded protein is CASRVDGSSYNEQFF.

The V call is TRBV14, the J call TRBJ2-3, with D uncertain. CDR3 size: 14 residues. Germline CDR1 SGHDN, CDR2 FVKESK. The V end was cut by 3 bases, the J end by 0 bases, with 7 bases between. The CDR3 nucleotides read TGTGCCAGCAGCCACGCGCTGAGCACAGATACGCAGTATTTT. It yields the protein CASSHALSTDTQYF.

With respect to this clonotype: One end of the junction does not line up with germline, which may come from a read error. The V call is TRBV7-9, the J call TRBJ2-5; 8 bases match TRBD1. Germline V gives CDR1 SEHNR, CDR2 FQNEAQ (reference sequence). The CDR3 consists of 13 residues. CDR3 DNA: TGTGCCAGCTGGGGGACAGGAAAAGAGACCCTGTACTTC. This gives the protein CASWGTGKETLYF.

This clonotype was detected only a few times. This chain uses TRBV20-1 with TRBJ2-4; a possible D gene is TRBD2 (5 bases). The V end lost 3 bases, the J end lost 15 bases, and 12 bases lay between the germline ends. CDR1 and CDR2 (germline): DFQATT, SNEGSKA (reference sequence). This CDR3 is built from 10 residues. CDR3 in DNA: TGCAGTGCTAGGAAGGACTCGGTGTACTTC. It codes for CSARKDSVYF.